This T cell receptor (beta chain) was captured in a study of radiotherapy plus CTLA-4 blockade in lung cancer. Produced via immunoSEQ multiplex PCR; TCRdb's table is partial and in-frame only. This table has approximately 110,000 clones, roughly 77% appearing once. The V gene's germline CDR1 is MDHEN and CDR2 SYDVKM. CDR3 length: 15 residues. Trimming shortened V by 1 base and J by 1 base, and 10 bases separated the two germline ends. The chain combines TRBV28 with TRBJ1-2; no firm D call. This clonotype originated in a human donor with non-small cell lung cancer that progressed on radiotherapy plus ipilimumab. Some clones in this sample may be carry-over from other donors' samples. Sequencing used peripheral blood, obtained from a patient treated with radiotherapy plus ipilimumab. CDR3 residues: CASSLSPFLNYGYTF. In DNA, the CDR3 is TGTGCCAGCAGTTTATCCCCCTTTCTTAACTATGGCTACACCTTC.